Shown below are 24 T cell receptor beta chains from a single sample sequenced in a study of blood T cell repertoires in COVID-19. The data were produced by immunoSEQ multiplex PCR, yet TCRdb's version contains in-frame clones alone and is incomplete. This sample has a few hundred thousand clones, with around 85% found just once. Sequencing was carried out using peripheral blood. Receptors were obtained from a man older than 75 with acute or convalescent COVID-19.

The chain recombines TRBV21-1 with TRBJ1-1. TRBV21-1 is a known pseudogene. This CDR3 spans 15 amino acids. The CDR3 DNA reads TGTGCCAGCTCCCCGACCGGGGGGCGCGACACTGAAGCTTTCTTT. The encoded protein is CASSPTGGRDTEAFF.

This rearrangement joins TRBV19 to TRBJ2-7, with 8 positions matching TRBD1. Germline values: CDR1 LNHDA, CDR2 SQIVND (reference sequence). V dropped 4 bases and J dropped 4; count of bases not matched to a gene: 12. The CDR3 covers 16 residues. The CDR3 region is CASSTLTGGPRYEQYF. CDR3 bases: TGTGCCAGTAGTACCTTAACAGGGGGTCCCCGATACGAGCAGTACTTC.

The sample holds a few counts of this clone. The chain recombines TRBV28 with TRBJ1-1, with D possibly TRBD1 on 5 matching bases. Germline CDR1 reads MDHEN; CDR2 reads SYDVKM. The CDR3 is made up of 14 amino acids. V was clipped by 7 bases and J by 0 bases, with 12 bases between them. The CDR3 region is CASTPGQVNTEAFF. The CDR3 DNA sequence: TGTGCCAGCACTCCTGGACAAGTGAACACTGAAGCTTTCTTT.

The chain has TRBV6-5 and TRBJ1-6; TRBD1 matches 9 bases. V shed 5 bases, J shed 9 bases, and the junction held 8 bases outside the gene matches. CDR1 is MNHEY and CDR2 is SVGAGI in the germline V gene. The CDR3 has 15 amino acids. As DNA, the CDR3 is TGTGCCAGCAGTCCCCGGGACAGGGTCGGTTCACCCCTCCACTTT. Translation: CASSPRDRVGSPLHF.

V usage is TRBV18 and J usage is TRBJ1-2; no clear D. The CDR3 contains 14 residues. The V and J ends lost 3 bases and 0 bases respectively, with 8 bases between them. Germline V gene sequence: CDR1 KGHSH, CDR2 LQKENI. For the CDR3, the DNA is TGTGCCAGCTCACCGAAGGAGACTAACTATGGCTACACCTTC. Protein product: CASSPKETNYGYTF. Complete variable domain (other parts from reference TRBV18 and TRBJ1-2): NAGVMQNPRHLVRRRGQEARLRCSPMKGHSHVYWYRQLPEEGLKFMVYLQKENIIDESGMPKERFSAEFPKEGPSILRIQQVVRGDSAAYFCASSPKETNYGYTFGSGTRLTVV.

Only a few counts were recorded for this clone. This chain joins TRBV7-9 and TRBJ2-4; TRBD1 agrees at 9 bases. Germline V lookup: CDR1 SEHNR, CDR2 FQNEAQ (reference sequence). This CDR3 region has 17 residues. V was clipped by 2 bases and J by 3 bases; unmatched bases: 8. Here the CDR3 reads CASSLPRQGVVKNIQYF. The DNA of the CDR3 is TGTGCCAGCAGCTTACCCAGACAGGGGGTAGTCAAAAACATTCAGTACTTC.

The rearrangement links TRBV2 to TRBJ1-3, with D unresolved. V lost 4 bases and J lost 5, with 6 bases in between. This CDR3 region has 12 residues. Germline CDR1 SNHLY, CDR2 FYNNEI. The CDR3 DNA is TGTGCCAGCAGTGGCAGGCGAAACACCATATATTTT. Translation: CASSGRRNTIYF. The variable domain in full, completed from reference TRBV2 and TRBJ1-3, reads EPEVTQTPSHQVTQMGQEVILRCVPISNHLYFYWYRQILGQKVEFLVSFYNNEISEKSEIFDDQFSVERPDGSNFTLKIRSTKLEDSAMYFCASSGRRNTIYFGEGSWLTVV.

This chain joins TRBV5-1 and TRBJ2-2, with 7 nucleotides matching TRBD1. The CDR3 contains 16 residues. Trimming removed 2 bases from V and 0 bases from J; junction bases left unmatched: 4. Germline V gene sequence: CDR1 SGHRS, CDR2 YFSETQ. The DNA for the CDR3 is TGCGCCAGCAGCTTCCGGACAGGATCGAACACCGGGGAGCTGTTTTTT. Protein: CASSFRTGSNTGELFF. Based on the CDR3 plus reference TRBV5-1 and TRBJ2-2, the full variable domain is KAGVTQTPRYLIKTRGQQVTLSCSPISGHRSVSWYQQTPGQGLQFLFEYFSETQRNKGNFPGRFSGRQFSNSRSEMNVSTLELGDSALYLCASSFRTGSNTGELFFGEGSRLTVL.

The genes are TRBV7-2 and TRBJ2-7; maybe TRBD1 (5 bases). The CDR3 totals 13 residues. Looked up from germline, CDR1 is SGHTA and CDR2 is FQGNSA. Trimming left V 4 bases short and J 5 bases short, with 12 bases between. The chain's CDR3 is CASSSQGTDEQYF. The CDR3 DNA reads TGTGCCAGCAGCTCCCAGGGTACAGACGAGCAGTACTTC.

V is TRBV6-1 and J is TRBJ2-4, with D perhaps matching TRBD1 (6 bases). The CDR3 has 20 amino acids. Trimming shortened V by 2 bases and J by 0 bases, and 23 bases separated the two germline ends. The germline V gene encodes CDR1 MNHNS and CDR2 SASEGT. The CDR3 is CASSEQGGTMLMGAKNIQYF. CDR3 bases: TGTGCCAGCAGTGAACAGGGTGGGACAATGCTGATGGGAGCCAAAAACATTCAGTACTTC.

This sequence joins TRBV28 and TRBJ1-6; TRBD1 matches 10 bases. V was clipped by 5 bases and J by 8 bases; unmatched bases: 6. This CDR3 has 15 residues. CDR1 is MDHEN, CDR2 SYDVKM, per germline. The CDR3 region is CASSHAGTGDSPLHF. The CDR3 nucleotides read TGTGCCAGCAGTCATGCAGGGACAGGGGATTCACCCCTCCACTTT.

This chain connects TRBV28 to TRBJ1-4; 10 nucleotides align to TRBD1. From germline, CDR1 is MDHEN and CDR2 SYDVKM. The CDR3 runs to 15 residues. After removal of 8 bases from V and 7 bases from J, the junction contained 10 bases not matched to a gene. This CDR3 reads CASRSWTGGGEKLFF. The CDR3 nucleotides are TGTGCCAGCCGATCATGGACAGGGGGAGGTGAAAAACTGTTTTTT.

V gene TRBV5-5 combines with J gene TRBJ1-3, with 9 nucleotides matching TRBD1. Unmatched junction bases numbered 5, after V lost 3 bases and J lost 7 bases. The CDR3 consists of 14 residues. Looked up from germline, CDR1 is SGHKS and CDR2 is YYEKEE (reference sequence). The CDR3 region has the DNA TGTGCCAGCAGCTGGGGGACAGGGCGCAACACCATATATTTT. It encodes CASSWGTGRNTIYF. Filled out from reference TRBV5-5 and TRBJ1-3, the complete variable domain reads DAGVTQSPTHLIKTRGQQVTLRCSPISGHKSVSWYQQVLGQGPQFIFQYYEKEERGRGNFPDRFSARQFPNYSSELNVNALLLGDSALYLCASSWGTGRNTIYFGEGSWLTVV.

This chain uses TRBV19 with TRBJ1-1; D gene uncertain. Trimming removed 5 bases at V and 5 bases at J, with 12 bases between. CDR1 and CDR2 (germline): LNHDA, SQIVND (reference sequence). CDR3 length: 13 amino acids. The CDR3 DNA follows: TGTGCCAGTAGTCGGTCGGGGAGGACTGAAGCTTTCTTT. Its translation is CASSRSGRTEAFF.

V is TRBV7-9 and J is TRBJ1-1; 9 nucleotides align to TRBD1. Per germline, CDR1 SEHNR and CDR2 FQNEAQ (reference sequence). The CDR3 extends over 15 amino acids. The J segment lost 5 bases and the V segment lost 5 bases, leaving 9 bases of the junction unmatched. This CDR3 reads CASSARDRARTEAFF. Written as DNA, the CDR3 is TGTGCCAGCAGCGCCCGGGACAGGGCCAGGACTGAAGCTTTCTTT.

This clone was recorded only once. The rearrangement links TRBV4-1 to TRBJ2-6, with TRBD2 identical over 10 bases. Germline values: CDR1 MGHRA, CDR2 YSYEKL. The V segment lost 1 base and the J segment 3 bases; nucleotides outside the gene matches: 6. CDR3 size: 18 residues. CDR3 in amino acids: CASSQGAGGLFGANVLTF. The CDR3, as DNA: TGCGCCAGCAGCCAAGGAGCGGGAGGGCTCTTTGGGGCCAACGTCCTGACTTTC.

J is TRBJ2-5 and V is TRBV24-1; 10 bases line up with TRBD2. V shed 7 bases, J shed 2 bases, and the junction held 6 bases outside the gene matches. The CDR3 is made up of 15 amino acids. Per the germline V gene, CDR1 is KGHDR and CDR2 is SFDVKD. CDR3 loop: CATRPSGRGQETQYF. The CDR3 DNA reads TGTGCCACCAGACCGAGCGGGAGGGGGCAAGAGACCCAGTACTTC.

V and J are TRBV27 and TRBJ1-1; D perhaps matches TRBD1 (6 bases). This CDR3 has 15 residues. The V and J ends lost 5 bases and 0 bases respectively, with 13 bases between them. Germline CDR1 reads MNHEY; CDR2 reads SMNVEV (reference sequence). For the CDR3, the DNA is TGTGCCAGCAGTACCCACAGGGATATGAACACTGAAGCTTTCTTT. Translated, it gives CASSTHRDMNTEAFF.

The genes are TRBV9 and TRBJ2-2, with 8 bases fitting TRBD1. This CDR3 comprises 19 residues. V trimming: 1 base; J trimming: 1 base; junction bases outside the gene matches: 12. Germline loops: CDR1 SGDLS, CDR2 YYNGEE. DNA of the CDR3: TGTGCCAGCAGCGTATCCCTCATTAGCAGGGGGCGGAACACCGGGGAGCTGTTTTTT. Protein product: CASSVSLISRGRNTGELFF. Looking up the rest from reference TRBV9 and TRBJ2-2 gives the full variable domain: DSGVTQTPKHLITATGQRVTLRCSPRSGDLSVYWYQQSLDQGLQFLIQYYNGEERAKGNILERFSAQQFPDLHSELNLSSLELGDSALYFCASSVSLISRGRNTGELFFGEGSRLTVL.

A word on this clone: Other DNA sequences of this sample code for an identical CDR3. The V and J genes are TRBV18 and TRBJ2-5; TRBD2 might be the D (6 bases). Germline CDR1 is KGHSH and CDR2 is LQKENI. The CDR3 runs to 14 residues. V lost 0 bases and J 2 bases, leaving 7 bases between the germline ends. The CDR3: CASSPPGLQETQYF. In nucleotides, the CDR3 is TGTGCCAGCTCACCACCGGGACTGCAAGAGACCCAGTACTTC.

The J gene is TRBJ1-5, the V gene TRBV6-5; perhaps TRBD1 as D (6 bases). Germline V gives CDR1 MNHEY, CDR2 SVGAGI. This CDR3 region has 14 residues. Trimming shortened V by 6 bases and J by 4 bases, and 13 bases separated the two germline ends. The CDR3 nucleotides are TGTGCCAGCAGCCTTGGACAGAATAATCAGCCCCAGCATTTT. Protein sequence: CASSLGQNNQPQHF.

CDR3 amino acids: CASSQDGRTNEKLFF. CDR3 DNA: TGCGCCAGCAGCCAAGATGGCAGAACTAATGAAAAACTGTTTTTT. The V gene is TRBV4-1, the J gene TRBJ1-4; no reliable D call. The CDR3 extends over 15 amino acids. The germline gives CDR1 MGHRA, CDR2 YSYEKL. Trimming cost V 0 bases and J 1 base, with 6 bases left between them.

V is TRBV24-1 and J is TRBJ2-1, with TRBD1 matching over 9 bases. Looked up from germline, CDR1 is KGHDR and CDR2 is SFDVKD. Trimming took 8 bases from V and 8 from J; bases not matched to a gene: 12. This CDR3 has 15 residues. Written as DNA, the CDR3 is TGTGCCACCACCGGGCTGGGACAGGGCGGCGATGAGCAGTTCTTC. Its protein product is CATTGLGQGGDEQFF.

The gene calls are TRBV7-8 and TRBJ2-2; no clear D. Germline loops: CDR1 SGHVS, CDR2 FQNEAQ. The germline V and J ends were trimmed by 0 bases and 0 bases, with 11 bases remaining between them. This CDR3 has 17 residues. The CDR3 DNA is TGTGCCAGCAGCTTAGCAACCAGGCAATCGAACACCGGGGAGCTGTTTTTT. Protein product: CASSLATRQSNTGELFF.